This T cell receptor (beta chain) was sequenced in a study of T-cell memory formation after mild COVID-19. Study-wide results and limits: For contracting clones, CD4+ ones sat mainly in CM and EM, CD8+ in EMRA.

This CDR3 spans 16 amino acids. Germline lookup yields CDR1 SGHRS and CDR2 YFSETQ. The V gene lost 0 bases and the J gene lost 4 bases, with 14 bases spanning the gap. This clonotype was recorded a few times. Its antigen remains unknown. MiXCR was run by TCRdb on the 5' RACE reads, yielding one entry per CDR3 protein. The table lists hundreds of thousands of distinct CDR3 sequences, roughly 23% of them singletons. This receptor was obtained from an adult woman who had mild COVID-19 (a few samples of this study predate the infection). Cell type and time point are not known. Sequencing was performed on PBMCs or a T cell subset sorted from them (not recorded which). The chain joins TRBV5-1 to TRBJ2-1; TRBD2 is a possible D gene (6 bases). CDR3 in amino acids: CASSLGRRGLYNEQFF. As DNA, the CDR3 is TGCGCCAGCAGCTTGGGGCGGCGGGGCCTTTACAATGAGCAGTTCTTC. The whole variable domain, filled in from reference TRBV5-1 and TRBJ2-1, reads KAGVTQTPRYLIKTRGQQVTLSCSPISGHRSVSWYQQTPGQGLQFLFEYFSETQRNKGNFPGRFSGRQFSNSRSEMNVSTLELGDSALYLCASSLGRRGLYNEQFFGPGTRLTVL.